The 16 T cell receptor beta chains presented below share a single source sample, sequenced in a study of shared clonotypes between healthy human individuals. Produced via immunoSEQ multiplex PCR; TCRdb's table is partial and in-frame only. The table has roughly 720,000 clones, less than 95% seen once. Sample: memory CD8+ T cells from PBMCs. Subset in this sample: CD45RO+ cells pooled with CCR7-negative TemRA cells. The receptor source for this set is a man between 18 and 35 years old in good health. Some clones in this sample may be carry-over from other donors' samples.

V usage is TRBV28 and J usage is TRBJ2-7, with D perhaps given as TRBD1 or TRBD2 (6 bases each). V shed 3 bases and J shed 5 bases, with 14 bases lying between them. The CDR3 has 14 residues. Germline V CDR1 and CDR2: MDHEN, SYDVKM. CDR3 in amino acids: CASSLVGGLDEQYF. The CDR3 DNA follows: TGTGCCAGCAGTTTGGTGGGGGGCTTGGACGAGCAGTACTTC.

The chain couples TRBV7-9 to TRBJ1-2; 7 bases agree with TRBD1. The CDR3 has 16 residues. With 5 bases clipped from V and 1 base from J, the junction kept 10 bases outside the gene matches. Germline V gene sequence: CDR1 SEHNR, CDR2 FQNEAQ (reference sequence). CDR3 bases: TGTGCCAGCAGCCTCGGCCTCGGGACAGATAACTATGGCTACACCTTC. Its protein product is CASSLGLGTDNYGYTF.

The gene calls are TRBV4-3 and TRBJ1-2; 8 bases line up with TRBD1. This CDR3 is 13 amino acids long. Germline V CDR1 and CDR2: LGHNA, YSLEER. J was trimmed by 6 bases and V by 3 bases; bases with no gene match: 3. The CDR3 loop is CASSQLTGDGYTF. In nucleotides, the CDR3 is TGCGCCAGCAGCCAGTTGACAGGGGATGGCTACACCTTC.

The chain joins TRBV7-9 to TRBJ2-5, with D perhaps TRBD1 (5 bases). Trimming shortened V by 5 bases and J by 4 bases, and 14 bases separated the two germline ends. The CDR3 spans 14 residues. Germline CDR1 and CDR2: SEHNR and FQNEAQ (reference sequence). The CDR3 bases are TGTGCCAGCAGCCCTCGCGAAGGGGCAGAGACCCAGTACTTC. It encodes CASSPREGAETQYF.

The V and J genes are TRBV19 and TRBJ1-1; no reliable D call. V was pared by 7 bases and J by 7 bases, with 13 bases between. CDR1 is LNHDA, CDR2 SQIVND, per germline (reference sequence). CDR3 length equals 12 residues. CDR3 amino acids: CASIQDGNEAFF. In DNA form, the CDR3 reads TGTGCCAGTATCCAAGACGGAAATGAAGCTTTCTTT.

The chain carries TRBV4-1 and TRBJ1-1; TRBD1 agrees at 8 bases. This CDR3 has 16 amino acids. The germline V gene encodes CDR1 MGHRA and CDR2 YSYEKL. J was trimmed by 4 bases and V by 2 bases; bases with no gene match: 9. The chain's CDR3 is CASSQPLTGTGTEAFF. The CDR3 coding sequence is TGCGCCAGCAGCCAACCATTAACCGGGACAGGCACTGAAGCTTTCTTT.

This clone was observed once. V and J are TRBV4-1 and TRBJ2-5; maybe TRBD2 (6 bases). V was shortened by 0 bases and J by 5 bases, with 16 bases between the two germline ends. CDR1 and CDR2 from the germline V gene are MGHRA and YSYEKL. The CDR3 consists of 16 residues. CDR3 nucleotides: TGCGCCAGCAGCCAAGAAACGGGGGTAGCTGGGGAGACCCAGTACTTC. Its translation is CASSQETGVAGETQYF.

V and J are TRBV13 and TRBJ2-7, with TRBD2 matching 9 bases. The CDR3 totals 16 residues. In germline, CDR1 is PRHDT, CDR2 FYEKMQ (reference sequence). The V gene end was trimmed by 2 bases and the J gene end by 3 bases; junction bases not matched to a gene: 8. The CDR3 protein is CASSLRGLAGYYEQYF. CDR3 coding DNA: TGTGCCAGCAGCTTAAGGGGCCTAGCGGGATACTACGAGCAGTACTTC.

Written as DNA, the CDR3 is TGTGCCATCTACGGGCTAGAGAGGGGGGAGAGGTATGGCTACACCTTC. Protein product: CAIYGLERGERYGYTF. This chain joins TRBV21-1 and TRBJ1-2. TRBV21-1 is classified as a pseudogene. The CDR3 covers 16 residues.

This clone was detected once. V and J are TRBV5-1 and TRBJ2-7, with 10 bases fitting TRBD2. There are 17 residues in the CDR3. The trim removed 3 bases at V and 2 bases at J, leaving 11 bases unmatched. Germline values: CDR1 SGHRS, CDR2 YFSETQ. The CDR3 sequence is CASSWPSRTSGPYEQYF. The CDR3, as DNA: TGCGCCAGCAGCTGGCCCTCCAGGACTAGCGGCCCCTACGAGCAGTACTTC.

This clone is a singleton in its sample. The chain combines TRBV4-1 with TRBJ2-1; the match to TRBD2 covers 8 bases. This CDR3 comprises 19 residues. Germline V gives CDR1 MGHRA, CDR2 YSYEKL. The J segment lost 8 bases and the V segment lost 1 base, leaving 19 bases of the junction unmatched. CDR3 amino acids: CASSQVPSPGLGRWDEQFF. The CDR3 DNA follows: TGCGCCAGCAGCCAAGTCCCCTCTCCGGGACTAGGAAGGTGGGATGAGCAGTTCTTC.

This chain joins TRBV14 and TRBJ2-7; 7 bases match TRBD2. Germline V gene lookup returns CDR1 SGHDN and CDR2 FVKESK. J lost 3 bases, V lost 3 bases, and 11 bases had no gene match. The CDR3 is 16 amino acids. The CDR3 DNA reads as TGTGCCAGCAGCCACCAAATGACTAGCCGGATCTACGAGCAGTACTTC. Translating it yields CASSHQMTSRIYEQYF.

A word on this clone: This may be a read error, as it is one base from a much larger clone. Here the CDR3 reads CASSLTGSGELFF. DNA of the CDR3: TGTGCCAGCAGCTTAACGGGGTCCGGGGAGCTGTTTTTT. This rearrangement joins TRBV7-8 to TRBJ2-2, with D possibly TRBD2 on 5 matching bases. Trimming removed 2 bases from V and 6 bases from J, with 7 bases in between. CDR1 SGHVS and CDR2 FQNEAQ come from the germline V gene. This CDR3 has 13 amino acids.

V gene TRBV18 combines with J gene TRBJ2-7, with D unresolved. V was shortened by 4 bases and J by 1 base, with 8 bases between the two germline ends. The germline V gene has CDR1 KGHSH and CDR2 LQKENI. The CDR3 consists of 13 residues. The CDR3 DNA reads TGTGCCAGCTCACGGCCACCGTCCTACGAGCAGTACTTC. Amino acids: CASSRPPSYEQYF.

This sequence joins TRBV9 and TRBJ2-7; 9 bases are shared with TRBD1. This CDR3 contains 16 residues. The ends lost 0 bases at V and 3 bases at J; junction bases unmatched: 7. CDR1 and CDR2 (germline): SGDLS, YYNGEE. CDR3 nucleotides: TGTGCCAGCAGCGTAGGCGACAGGGGGAGGTTCTACGAGCAGTACTTC. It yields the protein CASSVGDRGRFYEQYF.

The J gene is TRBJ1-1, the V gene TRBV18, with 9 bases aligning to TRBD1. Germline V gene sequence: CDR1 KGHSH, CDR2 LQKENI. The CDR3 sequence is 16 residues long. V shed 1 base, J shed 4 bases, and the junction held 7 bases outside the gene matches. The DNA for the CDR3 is TGTGCCAGCTCACCACGCGGACAGGGGTTGCGCACTGAAGCTTTCTTT. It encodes CASSPRGQGLRTEAFF.